Each of the 17 T cell receptor beta chains below was sequenced from the same sample in a study of T cell repertoires in cytomegalovirus infection. TCRdb passed the reads through MiXCR, listing each CDR3 protein once. Of more than 150,000 distinct CDR3 sequences detected, about 28% appear once; the ten largest clones hold approximately 30%. Sequencing was done on a sample of PBMCs. These receptors came from a human donor in good health (CMV status not recorded). Some clones in this sample may be carry-over from other donors' samples.

This clonotype was detected many times. The V call is TRBV6-6, the J call TRBJ1-6, with 9 nucleotides matching TRBD1. The CDR3 spans 14 residues. CDR1 is MNHNY, CDR2 SVGAGI, per germline (reference sequence). Trimming cost V 5 bases and J 8 bases; bases outside gene matches: 4. The CDR3 DNA reads as TGTGCCAGCAGTACGGACAGGGGTGATTCACCCCTCCACTTT. This translates into CASSTDRGDSPLHF.

This clonotype was counted a single time. The genes are TRBV5-5 and TRBJ2-1, with D possibly matching TRBD2 (5 bases). The CDR3 totals 15 residues. CDR1 SGHKS and CDR2 YYEKEE come from the germline V gene (reference sequence). Trimming took 4 bases from V and 6 from J, leaving 17 bases between them. CDR3: CASSRDPREGNEQFF. In DNA, the CDR3 is TGTGCCAGCAGCCGCGACCCGCGAGAGGGCAATGAGCAGTTCTTC.

This chain links TRBV10-3 with TRBJ2-3; D call uncertain. The CDR3 has 14 residues. V shed 6 bases and J shed 4 bases, with 14 bases lying between them. Germline V gene data show CDR1 as ENHRY and CDR2 as SYGVKD. The CDR3 is CAIRRGLDADTQYF. As DNA, the CDR3 is TGTGCCATCAGACGAGGTTTAGACGCAGATACGCAGTATTTT.

V usage is TRBV7-8 and J usage is TRBJ2-1, with D possibly being TRBD2 (7 bases). Between the trimmed V and J ends, which lost 3 bases and 9 bases, there was a span of 12 bases. In germline, CDR1 is SGHVS, CDR2 FQNEAQ. This CDR3 contains 13 residues. Written as DNA, the CDR3 is TGTGCCAGCAGCTTTTCTAGGGGGGGTGAGCAGTTCTTC. Translation: CASSFSRGGEQFF.

This clonotype was seen more than once but under ten times. The rearrangement joins TRBV20-1 to TRBJ2-7; no firm D call. Germline V gene sequence: CDR1 DFQATT, CDR2 SNEGSKA (reference sequence). Trimming pared 3 bases from V and 7 bases from J, leaving 13 bases between. The CDR3 contains 12 residues. The CDR3 loop is CSARQATGEQYF. The DNA of the CDR3 is TGCAGTGCTAGGCAGGCCACTGGGGAGCAGTACTTC.

The chain links TRBV6-6 to TRBJ1-1; D is uncertain. The CDR3 spans 12 residues. The germline V and J ends were trimmed by 8 bases and 7 bases, with 14 bases remaining between them. Germline-derived CDR1 and CDR2 are MNHNY and SVGAGI (reference sequence). CDR3: CASATSTNEAFF. In DNA form, the CDR3 reads TGTGCCAGCGCAACGTCGACCAATGAAGCTTTCTTT.

The sample holds one count of this clonotype. This chain connects TRBV30 to TRBJ2-3; TRBD1 matches 7 bases. CDR1 and CDR2 from the germline V gene are GTSNPN and SVGIG (reference sequence). CDR3 length equals 15 residues. J lost 3 bases, V lost 0 bases, and 6 bases had no gene match. CDR3 coding DNA: TGTGCCTGGAGTGTCGGGGACAGAGTTACAGATACGCAGTATTTT. Translating gives CAWSVGDRVTDTQYF.

This clonotype appeared many times. The chain uses TRBV7-2 and TRBJ1-1; tentative D call: TRBD1 (5 bases). The CDR3 loop spans 14 amino acids. The V and J ends lost 5 bases and 4 bases respectively, with 14 bases between them. Germline CDR1 reads SGHTA; CDR2 reads FQGNSA. DNA of the CDR3: TGTGCCAGCAGCCCAGAAGGGGCAGGCACTGAAGCTTTCTTT. Its translation: CASSPEGAGTEAFF.

This clonotype was counted ten times or more. V gene TRBV28 combines with J gene TRBJ2-5; 7 bases map to TRBD2. The CDR3 sequence is 14 residues long. The germline V gene encodes CDR1 MDHEN and CDR2 SYDVKM. The junction had 7 bases not matched to a gene; V was cut back by 6 bases and J by 3 bases. The CDR3 DNA is TGTGCCAGCAGCAACGCCCGGGGGGAAGAGACCCAGTACTTC. Its translation: CASSNARGEETQYF.

The sample holds a few counts of this clonotype. The chain has TRBV12-3 or TRBV12-4 and TRBJ1-6; maybe TRBD1 (6 bases). The CDR3 length is 15 residues. Trimming left V 6 bases short and J 7 bases short, with 16 bases between. CDR3 nucleotide sequence: TGTGCCAGCAGCCTCGGGGGGCCACGGAATTCACCCCTCCACTTT. Translated, it gives CASSLGGPRNSPLHF.

This clonotype was counted only a few times. This chain joins TRBV7-6 and TRBJ2-3; D might be TRBD1 or TRBD2, each matching 7 bases. Trimming pared 1 base from V and 9 bases from J, leaving 14 bases between. The germline gives CDR1 SGHVS, CDR2 FNYEAQ. This CDR3 has 14 residues. CDR3 DNA: TGTGCCAGCAGCTTAGGAACAGGGGAGGGGACGCAGTATTTT. It is translated as CASSLGTGEGTQYF.

The rearrangement uses TRBV20-1 and TRBJ1-1; D gene ambiguous. Germline-derived CDR1 and CDR2 are DFQATT and SNEGSKA (reference sequence). V was trimmed by 1 base and J by 8 bases, leaving 11 bases between them. The CDR3 length is 12 residues. This CDR3 reads CSARVGPTEAFF. The CDR3 nucleotides are TGCAGTGCTAGAGTCGGACCGACCGAAGCTTTCTTT.

Ten or more counts support this clonotype. This chain joins TRBV7-8 and TRBJ2-5, with D perhaps matching TRBD1 or TRBD2 (5 bases each). The germline gives CDR1 SGHVS, CDR2 FQNEAQ. The V end was cut by 4 bases, the J end by 2 bases, with 14 bases between. This CDR3 is 15 amino acids long. The DNA for the CDR3 is TGTGCCAGCAGCTCCCCATTGGGACCGCAAGAGACCCAGTACTTC. Its translation is CASSSPLGPQETQYF.

This clonotype was counted at least ten times. The chain recombines TRBV7-2 with TRBJ2-7; a possible D gene is TRBD1 (6 bases). The CDR3 runs to 14 residues. Germline V CDR1 and CDR2: SGHTA, FQGNSA. Trimming took off 3 bases at V and 1 base at J, with 10 bases between the two ends. The CDR3: CASSLKGQSYEQYF. The DNA of the CDR3 is TGTGCCAGCAGCTTGAAAGGACAGTCCTACGAGCAGTACTTC.

This clonotype was found a few times. The gene calls are TRBV12-3 or TRBV12-4 and TRBJ2-7, with 11 bases aligning to TRBD1. J lost 6 bases, V lost 11 bases, and 9 bases had no gene match. This CDR3 region has 13 residues. The CDR3 sequence is CAASLGTGGEQYF. Written as DNA, the CDR3 is TGTGCCGCTTCTCTCGGGACAGGGGGCGAGCAGTACTTC.

This clonotype was seen only a few times. The genes are TRBV6-2 or TRBV6-3 and TRBJ2-3, with 9 positions matching TRBD2. The CDR3 runs 17 residues. Per the germline V gene, CDR1 is MNHEY and CDR2 is SVGEGT. J was trimmed by 2 bases and V by 2 bases; bases with no gene match: 8. CDR3 sequence (DNA): TGTGCCAGCAGTTACCCCTCTAGCGGGGCCTACACAGATACGCAGTATTTT. This translates into CASSYPSSGAYTDTQYF.

A few counts support this clonotype. The V gene is TRBV6-4, the J gene TRBJ2-2, with D possibly matching TRBD1 (6 bases). Between the trimmed V and J ends, which lost 6 bases and 4 bases, there was a span of 9 bases. CDR3 length equals 13 residues. The germline V gene has CDR1 MRHNA and CDR2 SNTAGT. Written as DNA, the CDR3 is TGTGCCAGCAGCGACAGGTCCACCGGGGAGCTGTTTTTT. Translating gives CASSDRSTGELFF.